This T cell receptor beta chain was sequenced during a study of cytomegalovirus exposure and HLA in healthy donors. Overall study results and limits: A prior analysis recorded that most TCR beta V segments were productive about 87% or about 30% of the time. The classifier reportedly diagnosed cytomegalovirus status with high sensitivity and specificity. Among the most significant clusters, several appeared linked to common viral pathogens in a later analysis.

After removal of 3 bases from V and 4 bases from J, the junction contained 1 base not matched to a gene. CDR3 length: 13 residues. CDR1 and CDR2 (germline): SGDLS, YYNGEE. Turning to this clone: The antigen remains unidentified.

The PCR made use of 60 Vbeta and 13 Jbeta primers. Some clones are missing from TCRdb's copy, which holds only in-frame ones; the method was immunoSEQ multiplex PCR. Its listing shows 140,000 to 150,000 clones. This chain connects TRBV9 to TRBJ2-7, with 10 bases lining up with TRBD2. Material for sequencing was PBMCs. This clonotype originated in a male donor in good health and CMV-seronegative. DNA of the CDR3: TGTGCCAGCAGCGAGGGACTAGCGTACGAGCAGTACTTC. It specifies CASSEGLAYEQYF.